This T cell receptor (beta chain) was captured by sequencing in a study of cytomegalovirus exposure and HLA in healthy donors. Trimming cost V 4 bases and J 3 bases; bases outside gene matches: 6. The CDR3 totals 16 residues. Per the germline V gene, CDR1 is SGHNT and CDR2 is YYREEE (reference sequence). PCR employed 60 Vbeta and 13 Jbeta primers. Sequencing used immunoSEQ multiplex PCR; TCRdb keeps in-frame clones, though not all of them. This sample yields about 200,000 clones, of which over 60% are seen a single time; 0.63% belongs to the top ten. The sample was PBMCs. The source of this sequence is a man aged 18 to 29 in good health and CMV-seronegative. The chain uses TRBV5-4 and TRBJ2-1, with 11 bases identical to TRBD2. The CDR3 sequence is CASSILTSGGYNEQFF. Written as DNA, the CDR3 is TGTGCCAGCAGCATCCTAACTAGCGGGGGCTACAATGAGCAGTTCTTC.